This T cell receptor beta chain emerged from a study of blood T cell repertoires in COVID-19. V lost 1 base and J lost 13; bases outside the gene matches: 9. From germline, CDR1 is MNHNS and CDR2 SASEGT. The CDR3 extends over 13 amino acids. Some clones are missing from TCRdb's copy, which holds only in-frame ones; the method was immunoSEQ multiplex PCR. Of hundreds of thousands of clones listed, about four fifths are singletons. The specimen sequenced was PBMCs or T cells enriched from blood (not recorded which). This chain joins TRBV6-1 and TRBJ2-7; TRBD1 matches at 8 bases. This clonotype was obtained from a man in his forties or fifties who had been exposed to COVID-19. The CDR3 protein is CASSEVVGTGHYF. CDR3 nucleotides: TGTGCCAGCAGTGAAGTAGTAGGGACAGGCCATTACTTC.